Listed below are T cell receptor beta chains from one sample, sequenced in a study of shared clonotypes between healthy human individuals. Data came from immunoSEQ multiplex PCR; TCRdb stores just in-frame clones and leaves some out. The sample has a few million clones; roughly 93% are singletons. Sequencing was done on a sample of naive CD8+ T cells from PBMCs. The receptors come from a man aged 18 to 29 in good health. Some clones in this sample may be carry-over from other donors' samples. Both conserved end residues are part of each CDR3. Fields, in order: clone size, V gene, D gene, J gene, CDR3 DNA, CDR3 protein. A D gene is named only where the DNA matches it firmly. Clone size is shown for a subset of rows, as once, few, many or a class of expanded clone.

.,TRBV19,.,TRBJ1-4,TGTGCCAGCAAGGACAGTTTTAATGAAAAACTGTTTTTT,CASKDSFNEKLFF
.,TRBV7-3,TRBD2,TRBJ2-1,TGTGCCAGCAGCTTACTAGCGGGAGGCTACAATGAGCAGCTCTTC,CASSLLAGGYNEQLF
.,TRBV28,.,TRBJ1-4,TGTGCCAGCAGTTTTAGGACAGCAACTAATGAAAAACTGTTTTTT,CASSFRTATNEKLFF
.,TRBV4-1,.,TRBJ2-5,TGCGCCAGCAGCCAATGGTGGGCCGCGCAGGAGACCCAGTACTTC,CASSQWWAAQETQYF
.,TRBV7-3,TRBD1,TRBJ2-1,TGTGCCAGCAGTTGGACCGGGACAGGGGGCGATGAGCAGTTCTTC,CASSWTGTGGDEQFF
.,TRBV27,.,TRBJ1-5,TGTGCCAGCGGTATAAATCAGCCCCAGCATTTT,CASGINQPQHF
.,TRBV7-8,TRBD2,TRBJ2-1,TGTGCCAGCAGCTTAGGCGGGAGGAATGAGCAGTTCTTC,CASSLGGRNEQFF
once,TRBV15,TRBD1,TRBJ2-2,TGTGCCACCAGCAGGGACTGGACAGGGTTTTCGAACACCGGGGAGCTGTTTTTT,CATSRDWTGFSNTGELFF
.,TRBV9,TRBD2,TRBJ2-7,TGTGCCAGCAGCGCCCCTGGGGGAGGGCCTATCTACGAGCAGTACTTC,CASSAPGGGPIYEQYF
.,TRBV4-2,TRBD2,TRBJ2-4,TGTGCCAGCAGCCAAGAATGGACTAGCGGGAAGGACAAAAACATTCAGTACTTC,CASSQEWTSGKDKNIQYF
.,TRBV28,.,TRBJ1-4,TGTGCCAGCAGTCCTCCCGGGCAGGGGAGAAATGAAAAACTGTTTTTT,CASSPPGQGRNEKLFF
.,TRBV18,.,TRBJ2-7,TGTGCCAGCTCACCACCCCCTGGCCTCGATAAGGAGCAGTACTTC,CASSPPPGLDKEQYF
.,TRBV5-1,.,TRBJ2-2,TGCGCCAGCAGCTTGGCAGCATCGGGGGCAGGGGGCACCGGGGAGCTGTTTTTT,CASSLAASGAGGTGELFF
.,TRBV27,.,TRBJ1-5,TGTGCCAGCAGTTTTCGCAATCAGCCCCAGCATTTT,CASSFRNQPQHF
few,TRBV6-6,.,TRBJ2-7,TGTGCCAGCAGTTACTCGGACTACGAGCAGTACTTC,CASSYSDYEQYF
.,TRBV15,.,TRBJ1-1,TGTGCCACCAGCAGAGATCCGGAGGGGGTCGGCGAAGCTTTCTTT,CATSRDPEGVGEAFF
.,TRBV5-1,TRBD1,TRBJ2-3,TGCGCCAGCAGCGCGGGCGGACAGGCCCCCCCAGATACGCAGTATTTT,CASSAGGQAPPDTQYF
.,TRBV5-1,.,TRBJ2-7,TGCGCCAGCAGCCCCCGGACAGCGTACGAGCAGTACTTC,CASSPRTAYEQYF
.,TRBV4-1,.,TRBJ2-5,TGCGCCAGCAGCCAAGGCCCCTCGGGGGGCGAAGAGACCCAGTACTTC,CASSQGPSGGEETQYF
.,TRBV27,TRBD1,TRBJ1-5,TGTGCCAGCAGTCGGGAAACCGGGGACAGGGGGCATCAGCCCCAGCATTTT,CASSRETGDRGHQPQHF
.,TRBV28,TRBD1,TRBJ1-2,TGTGCCAGCAGACCCGGGACAGGGTCCAACTATGGCTACACCTTC,CASRPGTGSNYGYTF
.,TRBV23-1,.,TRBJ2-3,TGCGCCAGCAGTCGACAGGATACGCAGTATTTT,CASSRQDTQYF
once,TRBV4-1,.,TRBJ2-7,TGCGCCAGCAGCCTCCGGGACACCTCAGAGCAGTACTTC,CASSLRDTSEQYF
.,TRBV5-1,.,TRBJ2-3,TGCGCCAGCAGCCCACGGACCGACACAGATACGCAGTATTTT,CASSPRTDTDTQYF
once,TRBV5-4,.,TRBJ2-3,TGTGCCAGCAGCCGGGACACGCTGGGGATGGATACGCAGTATTTT,CASSRDTLGMDTQYF
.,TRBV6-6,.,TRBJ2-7,TGTGCCAGCAGTTACTCCCAGTCCTACGAGCAGTACTTC,CASSYSQSYEQYF
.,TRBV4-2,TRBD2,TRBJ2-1,TGTGCCAGCAGCCAAGGGTTGACTAGCGGGGGTCACTCACGATACAATGAGCAGTTCTTC,CASSQGLTSGGHSRYNEQFF
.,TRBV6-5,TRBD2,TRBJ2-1,TGTCCCAGCAGTTACTCGCTAGCGGGAATCAATGAGCAGTTCTTC,CPSSYSLAGINEQFF
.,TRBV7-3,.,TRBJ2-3,TGTGCCAGCAGCTTCATCCCAGGGAGGAGTACAGATACGCAGTATTTT,CASSFIPGRSTDTQYF
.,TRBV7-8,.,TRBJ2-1,TGTGCCAGCAGCTACCCTGGCCGGAGCTCCTACAATGAGCAGTTCTTC,CASSYPGRSSYNEQFF
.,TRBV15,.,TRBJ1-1,TGTGCCACCAGCAGAGACCGAGGGGTTGGCACTGAAGCTTTCTTT,CATSRDRGVGTEAFF
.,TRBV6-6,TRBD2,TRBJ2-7,TGTGCCAGCAGTCTAGGGGGACTAGCGGCCTCCTACGAGCAGTACTTC,CASSLGGLAASYEQYF
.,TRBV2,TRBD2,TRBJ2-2,TGTGCCAGCACCATAAGGCTCGCGGGAGGGGGAGCCGGGGAGCTGTTTTTT,CASTIRLAGGGAGELFF
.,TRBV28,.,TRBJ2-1,TGTGCCAGCAGCGTCAGGGTGGATGAGCAGTTCTTC,CASSVRVDEQFF
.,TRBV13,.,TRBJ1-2,TGTGCCAGCAGCTTAGGCAGGCGGGGGATGAGGGGCTACACCTTC,CASSLGRRGMRGYTF
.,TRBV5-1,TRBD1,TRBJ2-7,TGCGCCAGCAGCTTGGTAGGGGGCTTTGAGACCTACGAGCAGTACTTC,CASSLVGGFETYEQYF
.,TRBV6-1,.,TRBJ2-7,TGTGCCAGCAGTGATTGGGGCTACGAGCAGTACTTC,CASSDWGYEQYF
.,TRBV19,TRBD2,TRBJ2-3,TGTGCCAGTAGTATGATGGGGGGGTCCACAGATACGCAGTATTTT,CASSMMGGSTDTQYF
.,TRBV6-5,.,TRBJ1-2,TGTGCCAGCAGTTACTCCCCGGGACAAAGCTATGGCTACACCTTC,CASSYSPGQSYGYTF
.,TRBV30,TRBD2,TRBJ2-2,TGTGCCTGGTCGACGGGACTAGCGGGGACGAACACCGGGGAGCTGTTTTTT,CAWSTGLAGTNTGELFF
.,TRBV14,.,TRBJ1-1,TGTGCCAGCAGCCAATATAGGGGAACTGAAGCTTTCTTT,CASSQYRGTEAFF
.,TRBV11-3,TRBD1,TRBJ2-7,TGTGCCAGCAGCCCCCGGGGACAGGGGACCTACGAGCAGTACTTC,CASSPRGQGTYEQYF
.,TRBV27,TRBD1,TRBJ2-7,TGTGCCAGCAGTTCCTCTCAGGGGGAAATACCTACGAGGCGGTACTTC,CASSSSQGEIPTRRYF
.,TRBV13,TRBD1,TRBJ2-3,TGTGCCAGCAGTTCTAAGGGACAGGTCTTGGATACGCAGTATTTT,CASSSKGQVLDTQYF